This TCR beta chain came from a study of response to subunit inactivated influenza vaccine. General study findings and limits: T cells newly recruited by each seasonal influenza vaccination are few, the authors suggested.

TCRdb recomputed calls from the RT-PCR reads with MiXCR, one row per CDR3 protein. The sample has about 500,000 distinct CDR3 sequences, approximately 15% seen once. A word on this clonotype: As yet, its antigen is unknown.

Germline V gene data show CDR1 as SGDLS and CDR2 as YYNGEE. V lost 4 bases, J lost 10 bases, and 27 bases lay in between. The CDR3 spans 17 residues. The V and J genes are TRBV9 and TRBJ2-1; possible D gene TRBD2, 7 bases. The starting material was CD4+ T cells sorted from PBMCs, obtained about 23 months after vaccination. The receptor was isolated from a man aged 50 to 75 who received an inactivated influenza vaccine. CDR3 loop: CASSPRGGWLPAKEQFF. CDR3 bases: TGTGCCAGCAGCCCTAGGGGGGGCTGGTTGCCTGCAAAGGAGCAGTTCTTC.